These T cell receptor beta chains were read from a single sample in a study of graft-versus-host responses after intestinal transplantation. Data came from immunoSEQ multiplex PCR; TCRdb stores just in-frame clones and leaves some out. Among around 29,000 clones listed, 70% to 90% were seen once. The sequencing here drew on PBMCs, taken around 61 weeks after intestinal transplantation. These receptors originate from a human patient who received an intestinal transplant, so some T cells may come from the graft donor. Each CDR3 is given with its conserved first and last residue. D genes are given only for firm matches.

D	V	J	CDR3
TRBD1	TRBV11-2	TRBJ1-1	CASSLLQGSAFF
TRBD2	TRBV5-1	TRBJ2-1	CASSLRLAATLGPYNEQFF
NA	TRBV5-8	TRBJ1-1	CASSPARTGMNTEAFF
TRBD2	TRBV5-1	TRBJ2-5	CASSLGALAGFHSQETQYF
TRBD2	TRBV28	TRBJ2-1	CASSRKTSGPYNEQFF
TRBD2	TRBV5-1	TRBJ2-2	CASSVRTSGVNGELFF
TRBD2	TRBV6-1	TRBJ2-1	CASSKTLASYNEQFF
TRBD2	TRBV5-6	TRBJ2-3	CASSFGGETDTQYF
NA	TRBV7-9	TRBJ2-2	CASSFGGGTNTGELFF
TRBD2	TRBV30	TRBJ2-1	CAWNSGRGDEQFF
NA	TRBV10-2	TRBJ2-2	CASRKFGATGELFF
NA	TRBV27	TRBJ2-1	CASSSGNEQFF
NA	TRBV7-8	TRBJ2-7	CASSLRTASYEQYF
TRBD1	TRBV9	TRBJ1-4	CASSEGQGFNEKLFF
TRBD2	TRBV4-3	TRBJ2-7	CASSQGLAGSYEQYF
NA	TRBV2	TRBJ1-4	CASRIGQGNEELFF
NA	TRBV28	TRBJ1-2	CASSRQPGGYGYTF
NA	TRBV5-4	TRBJ2-6	CASIPDSSGANVLTF